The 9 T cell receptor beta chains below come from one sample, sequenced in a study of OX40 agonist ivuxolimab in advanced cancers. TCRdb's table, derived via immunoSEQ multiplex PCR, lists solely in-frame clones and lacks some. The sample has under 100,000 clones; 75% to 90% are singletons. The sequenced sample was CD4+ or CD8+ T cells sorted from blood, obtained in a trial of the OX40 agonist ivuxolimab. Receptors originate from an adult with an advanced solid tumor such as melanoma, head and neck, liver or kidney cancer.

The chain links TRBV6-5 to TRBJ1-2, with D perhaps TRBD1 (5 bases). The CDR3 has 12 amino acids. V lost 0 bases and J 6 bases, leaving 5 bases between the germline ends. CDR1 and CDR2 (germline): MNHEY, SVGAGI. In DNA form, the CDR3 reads TGTGCCAGCAGTTACTCGGGGGATGGCTACACCTTC. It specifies CASSYSGDGYTF.

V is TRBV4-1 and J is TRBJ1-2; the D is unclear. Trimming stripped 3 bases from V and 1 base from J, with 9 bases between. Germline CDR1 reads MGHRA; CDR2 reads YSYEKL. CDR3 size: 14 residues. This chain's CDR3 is CASSQDGYNYGYTF. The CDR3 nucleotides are TGCGCCAGCAGCCAGGACGGATATAACTATGGCTACACCTTC.

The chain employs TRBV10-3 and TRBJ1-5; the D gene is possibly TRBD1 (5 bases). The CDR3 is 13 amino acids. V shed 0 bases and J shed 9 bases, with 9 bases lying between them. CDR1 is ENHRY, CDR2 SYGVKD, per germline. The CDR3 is CAISESRGWPQHF. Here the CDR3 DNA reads TGTGCCATCAGTGAGTCGAGGGGCTGGCCCCAGCATTTT.

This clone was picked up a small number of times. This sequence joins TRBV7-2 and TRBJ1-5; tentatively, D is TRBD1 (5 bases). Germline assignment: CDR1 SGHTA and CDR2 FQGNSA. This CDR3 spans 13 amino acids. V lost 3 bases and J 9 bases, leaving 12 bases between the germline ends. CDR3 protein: CASSLVIRGPQHF. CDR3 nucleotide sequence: TGTGCCAGCAGCTTGGTCATAAGGGGGCCCCAGCATTTT.

This chain's CDR3 is CASSPEGTGYQPQHF. CDR3 coding DNA: TGTGCCAGCAGTCCCGAGGGGACAGGTTATCAGCCCCAGCATTTT. V gene TRBV2 combines with J gene TRBJ1-5; 8 bases are shared with TRBD1. V dropped 5 bases and J dropped 5; count of bases not matched to a gene: 8. This CDR3 has 15 amino acids. Germline CDR1 reads SNHLY; CDR2 reads FYNNEI.

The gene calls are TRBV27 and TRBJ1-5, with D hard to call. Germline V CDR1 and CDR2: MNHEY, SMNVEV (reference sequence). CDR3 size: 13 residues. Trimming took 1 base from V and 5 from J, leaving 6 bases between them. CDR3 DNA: TGTGCCAGCAGTTTATGGAGAGATCAGCCCCAGCATTTT. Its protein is CASSLWRDQPQHF.

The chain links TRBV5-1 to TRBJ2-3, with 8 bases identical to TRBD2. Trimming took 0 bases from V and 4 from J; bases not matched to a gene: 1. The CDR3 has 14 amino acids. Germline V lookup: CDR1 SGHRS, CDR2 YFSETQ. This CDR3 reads CASSLAGGSDTQYF. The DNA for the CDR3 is TGCGCCAGCAGCTTGGCGGGGGGGTCAGATACGCAGTATTTT.

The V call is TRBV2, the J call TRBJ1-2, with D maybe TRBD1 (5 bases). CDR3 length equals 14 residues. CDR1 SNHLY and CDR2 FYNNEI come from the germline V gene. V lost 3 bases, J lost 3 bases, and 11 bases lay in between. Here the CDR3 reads CASSDIGGDYGYTF. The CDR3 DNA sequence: TGTGCCAGCAGTGATATCGGAGGGGACTATGGCTACACCTTC.

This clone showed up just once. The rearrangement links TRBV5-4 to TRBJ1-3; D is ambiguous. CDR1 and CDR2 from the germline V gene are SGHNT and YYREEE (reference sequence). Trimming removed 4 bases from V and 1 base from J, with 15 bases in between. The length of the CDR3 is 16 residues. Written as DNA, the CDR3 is TGTGCCAGCAGCGCCCGTACCGCGGGTTCTGGAAACACCATATATTTT. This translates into CASSARTAGSGNTIYF.